Presented here are 14 T cell receptor beta chains from one specimen sequenced in a study of blood T cell repertoires in COVID-19 (dated by TCRdb to the early 2020s). To prepare the library, the immunoSEQ multiplex PCR assay was applied. This is the immuneACCESS table as TCRdb keeps it, with only in-frame sequences that have V and J called. A part of the clones is gone; compared with another copy, unresolved V genes explain less than half, and the rest is unexplained. The sample data list 60,000 or so clones, and about nine tenths of these were observed just once. Over 11% of the sample belongs to the ten largest clones. Sequencing was carried out using peripheral blood. All receptors come from a woman aged 60 to 75 with active COVID-19.

The chain combines TRBV18 with TRBJ2-7; perhaps TRBD1 as D (8 bases). V gave up 5 bases and J gave up 5 bases, with 19 bases separating them. The CDR3 contains 15 residues. Germline assignment: CDR1 KGHSH and CDR2 LQKENI. CDR3 bases: TGTGCCAGCTCAGGGCCCGGACAGGGAGGGCACGAGCAGTACTTC. Amino acid sequence: CASSGPGQGGHEQYF.

In this sample, this clone turned up a few times. The chain carries TRBV5-1 and TRBJ1-3, with 12 bases fitting TRBD1. CDR3 length equals 16 residues. The junction had 5 bases not matched to a gene; V was cut back by 4 bases and J by 3 bases. Germline-derived CDR1 and CDR2 are SGHRS and YFSETQ. CDR3 loop: CASSPGTGGDGNTIYF. CDR3 coding DNA: TGCGCCAGCAGCCCCGGGACAGGGGGCGATGGAAACACCATATATTTT.

CDR3 sequence reads: CASMRGGGDQPQHF. The CDR3 nucleotides read TGTGCCAGCATGAGGGGCGGAGGGGATCAGCCCCAGCATTTT. The genes are TRBV6-5 and TRBJ1-5; tentative D call: TRBD1 (5 bases). V was trimmed by 7 bases and J by 5 bases, leaving 15 bases between them. CDR1 and CDR2 from the germline V gene are MNHEY and SVGAGI. The CDR3 covers 14 residues.

This chain uses TRBV7-9 with TRBJ1-5, with D unresolved. The CDR3 loop spans 14 amino acids. V lost 3 bases, J lost 5 bases, and 11 bases lay in between. CDR1 and CDR2 from the germline V gene are SEHNR and FQNEAQ (reference sequence). CDR3: CASSFGRADQPQHF. Here the CDR3 DNA reads TGTGCCAGCAGCTTCGGGAGGGCAGATCAGCCCCAGCATTTT. The full variable domain, with the rest looked up from reference TRBV7-9 and TRBJ1-5, is DTGVSQNPRHKITKRGQNVTFRCDPISEHNRLYWYRQTLGQGPEFLTYFQNEAQLEKSRLLSDRFSAERPKGSFSTLEIQRTEQGDSAMYLCASSFGRADQPQHFGDGTRLSIL.

J is TRBJ1-1 and V is TRBV12-5; 9 bases agree with TRBD1. The CDR3 sequence is 16 residues long. The germline V gene has CDR1 LGHNT and CDR2 FRNRAP. With 2 bases clipped from V and 7 bases from J, the junction kept 11 bases outside the gene matches. The CDR3 loop reads CASGLPTGTGIGEAFF. CDR3 bases: TGTGCTAGTGGTTTGCCTACCGGGACAGGGATCGGTGAAGCTTTCTTT.

This chain links TRBV9 with TRBJ1-6, with D tentatively TRBD1 (6 bases). The V gene lost 4 bases and the J gene lost 17 bases, with 19 bases spanning the gap. Germline CDR1 and CDR2: SGDLS and YYNGEE. CDR3 length: 13 residues. CDR3 loop: CASSPRGSGVIHF. The CDR3 DNA is TGTGCCAGCAGCCCCAGAGGATCAGGGGTAATCCACTTT.

The chain joins TRBV7-8 to TRBJ1-1; D is perhaps TRBD1 (6 bases). The V end lost 6 bases, the J end lost 3 bases, and 14 bases lay between the germline ends. The CDR3 has 14 amino acids. Germline assignment: CDR1 SGHVS and CDR2 FQNEAQ. Here the CDR3 DNA reads TGTGCCAGCAGGCGGACAGAGGGTTACACTGAAGCTTTCTTT. Protein: CASRRTEGYTEAFF.

The chain uses TRBV7-9 and TRBJ1-2; 11 bases match TRBD1. Losses at the gene ends were 1 base for V and 6 bases for J; bases not matched to a gene: 4. The CDR3 totals 15 residues. Germline CDR1 SEHNR, CDR2 FQNEAQ (reference sequence). CDR3 protein: CASSLGTGGADGYTF. In DNA form, the CDR3 reads TGTGCCAGCAGCTTAGGGACAGGGGGCGCCGATGGCTACACCTTC.

The chain is built from TRBV4-3 and TRBJ2-3; 11 nucleotides line up with TRBD2. Unmatched junction bases numbered 6, after V lost 3 bases and J lost 4 bases. Germline V CDR1 and CDR2: LGHNA, YSLEER. This CDR3 is 16 amino acids long. The DNA of the CDR3 is TGCGCCAGCAGCCAGGTTAGCGGGGGGGCCGCAGATACGCAGTATTTT. Amino acids: CASSQVSGGAADTQYF.

The V gene is TRBV4-1, the J gene TRBJ1-6; D is possibly TRBD1 (6 bases). The germline V and J ends were trimmed by 3 bases and 10 bases, with 13 bases remaining between them. CDR3 length equals 14 residues. Germline-derived CDR1 and CDR2 are MGHRA and YSYEKL. CDR3 in amino acids: CASSQPGQKSPLHF. In nucleotides, the CDR3 is TGCGCCAGCAGCCAGCCGGGACAAAAATCACCCCTCCACTTT.

This sequence joins TRBV7-2 and TRBJ2-7; perhaps TRBD1 as D (7 bases). Trimming took 3 bases from V and 7 from J, leaving 28 bases between them. This CDR3 spans 18 amino acids. Germline CDR1 reads SGHTA; CDR2 reads FQGNSA. This CDR3 reads CASSFAWGGGRGVREQYF. The DNA of the CDR3 is TGTGCCAGCAGCTTCGCATGGGGCGGCGGCAGGGGGGTGCGTGAGCAGTACTTC. The full variable domain, with the rest looked up from reference TRBV7-2 and TRBJ2-7, is GAGVSQSPSNKVTEKGKDVELRCDPISGHTALYWYRQSLGQGLEFLIYFQGNSAPDKSGLPSDRFSAERTGGSVSTLTIQRTQQEDSAVYLCASSFAWGGGRGVREQYFGPGTRLTVT.

This clone was recorded once. In nucleotides, the CDR3 is TGTGCCAGCAGCTCCCGGGACATCACCTACGAGCAGTACTTC. Its protein product is CASSSRDITYEQYF. J is TRBJ2-7 and V is TRBV5-6; possibly TRBD1 for D (6 bases). Trimming stripped 3 bases from V and 2 bases from J, with 12 bases between. There are 14 residues in the CDR3. From germline, CDR1 is SGHDT and CDR2 YYEEEE. The full variable domain, rest sourced from reference TRBV5-6 and TRBJ2-7, is DAGVTQSPTHLIKTRGQQVTLRCSPKSGHDTVSWYQQALGQGPQFIFQYYEEEERQRGNFPDRFSGHQFPNYSSELNVNALLLGDSALYLCASSSRDITYEQYFGPGTRLTVT.

CDR3 protein: CASSYRGGSATNEKLFF. The CDR3 coding sequence is TGCGCCAGCTCCTATAGGGGGGGAAGTGCAACTAATGAAAAACTGTTTTTT. This sequence joins TRBV5-1 and TRBJ1-4, with D tentatively TRBD1 (6 bases). Germline loops: CDR1 SGHRS, CDR2 YFSETQ. This CDR3 region has 17 residues. V was pared by 7 bases and J by 0 bases, with 19 bases between.

V and J are TRBV6-5 and TRBJ2-7; 13 bases match TRBD2. V gave up 2 bases and J gave up 5 bases; unmatched junction bases: 3. CDR1 is MNHEY and CDR2 is SVGAGI in the germline V gene. This CDR3 spans 15 amino acids. The CDR3 DNA reads as TGTGCCAGCAGTTACATGGGACTAGCGGGGCACGAGCAGTACTTC. It codes for CASSYMGLAGHEQYF.